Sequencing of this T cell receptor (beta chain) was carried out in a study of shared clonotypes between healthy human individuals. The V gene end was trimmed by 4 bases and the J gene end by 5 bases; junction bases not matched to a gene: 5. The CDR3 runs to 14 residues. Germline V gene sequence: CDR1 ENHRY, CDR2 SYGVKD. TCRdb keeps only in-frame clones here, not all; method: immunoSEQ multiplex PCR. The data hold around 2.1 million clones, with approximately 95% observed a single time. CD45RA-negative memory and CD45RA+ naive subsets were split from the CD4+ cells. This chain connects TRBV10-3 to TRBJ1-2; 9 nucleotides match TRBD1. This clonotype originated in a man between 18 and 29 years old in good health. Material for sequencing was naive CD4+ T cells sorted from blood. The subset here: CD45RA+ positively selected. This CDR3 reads CAISGGTGTYGYTF. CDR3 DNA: TGTGCCATCAGTGGAGGGACAGGGACTTATGGCTACACCTTC.